The source of this TCR beta chain is a study of T cells after yellow fever vaccination. TCRdb used MiXCR to reprocess the 5' RACE reads, holding one entry per CDR3 protein. This sample has a few hundred thousand distinct CDR3 sequences, with less than 20% found just once. The starting material was PBMCs, obtained about 5 days after the first yellow fever vaccination. The clonotype originates from a man between 18 and 35 years old who received the YFV17D yellow fever vaccine.

This CDR3 reads CASSQDLPGTGLLEKLFF. CDR3 in DNA: TGCGCCAGCAGCCAAGATTTGCCCGGGACAGGGCTTTTAGAAAAACTGTTTTTT. This chain joins TRBV4-3 and TRBJ1-4; 9 bases map to TRBD1. The CDR3 contains 18 residues. Germline-derived CDR1 and CDR2 are LGHNA and YSLEER. V gave up 0 bases and J gave up 8 bases; unmatched junction bases: 13.